This is a list of T cell receptor beta chains from one sample in a study of shared clonotypes between healthy human individuals. Clones were sequenced by immunoSEQ multiplex PCR, and TCRdb holds only the in-frame ones, with some missing. Among 2.3 million or so clones listed, 90% to 95% were seen once. Source material: naive CD4+ T cells from PBMCs. The receptors derive from a man aged 18 to 29 in good health. Some clones in this sample may be carry-over from other donors' samples. Both conserved end residues are part of each CDR3. The D gene is left open where the match is weak. Where a row states a size, it is once, few, many or the class of an expanded clone; other rows omit it.

size | D | J | V | DNA | CDR3
NA | NA | TRBJ2-2 | TRBV2 | TGTGCCAGCAGTGAAATAGCCGGGGAGCTGTTTTTT | CASSEIAGELFF
NA | NA | TRBJ2-2 | TRBV9 | TGTGCCAGCACGGAGGGGAACACCGGGGAGCTGTTTTTT | CASTEGNTGELFF
NA | NA | TRBJ2-5 | TRBV2 | TGTGCCAGCAGTGCCCCGGGGGTGGAGACCCAGTACTTC | CASSAPGVETQYF
NA | TRBD2 | TRBJ2-1 | TRBV28 | TGTGCCAGCAGTTCCCCTAGCGGGGACTACAATGAGCAGTTCTTC | CASSSPSGDYNEQFF
once | TRBD2 | TRBJ2-1 | TRBV6-5 | TGTGCCAGCAGTTCCAGATATAGCGGGATTGAGCAGTTCTTC | CASSSRYSGIEQFF
NA | NA | TRBJ2-3 | TRBV27 | TGTGCCAGCAGTTTTTATGGGAGCACAGATACGCAGTATTTT | CASSFYGSTDTQYF
NA | NA | TRBJ1-2 | TRBV18 | TGTGCCAGCTCACCACCGATCTTCGAGGGCTACACCTTC | CASSPPIFEGYTF
NA | NA | TRBJ2-5 | TRBV7-3 | TGTGCCAGCAGCACCCAACCTAGGGGGACCCAGTACTTC | CASSTQPRGTQYF
NA | NA | TRBJ2-6 | TRBV5-1 | TGCGCCAGCAGCTTGGTTCCGAGACAGGTACTTAACTCTGGGGCCAACGTCCTGACTTTC | CASSLVPRQVLNSGANVLTF
NA | NA | TRBJ1-1 | TRBV5-1 | TGCGCCAGCAGCTTGACTGGCGTGAACACTGAAGCTTTCTTT | CASSLTGVNTEAFF
NA | TRBD2 | TRBJ2-1 | TRBV7-2 | TGTGCCAGCAGCTTACTAGCGGGAGGCGACAATGAGCAGTTCTTC | CASSLLAGGDNEQFF
NA | NA | TRBJ1-1 | TRBV5-1 | TGCGCCAGCAGCTCACAGGTCTCGAACACTGAAGCTTTCTTT | CASSSQVSNTEAFF
NA | TRBD1 | TRBJ1-3 | TRBV11-2 | TGTGCCAGCAGCCTCATGGGACAGGCCGGCAAAAACACCATATATTTT | CASSLMGQAGKNTIYF
NA | TRBD2 | TRBJ2-7 | TRBV6-5 | TGTGCCAGCAGAAGACTAGCGGATAACTACGAGCAGTACTTC | CASRRLADNYEQYF
few | NA | TRBJ1-1 | TRBV6-6 | TGTGCCAGCAGTTATGGAGTCACGAACACTGAAGCTTTCTTT | CASSYGVTNTEAFF
NA | NA | TRBJ1-1 | TRBV9 | TGTGCCAGCAGCCCGCGGACAGACATGAACACTGAAGCTTTCTTT | CASSPRTDMNTEAFF
NA | TRBD2 | TRBJ2-2 | TRBV15 | TGTGCCACCAGCAGAGGATACACTAGCGGGGAAGACACCGGGGAGCTGTTTTTT | CATSRGYTSGEDTGELFF
NA | TRBD1 | TRBJ1-2 | TRBV4-2 | TGTGCCAGCAGCCAAGAGACAGGGGGGGTCTATGGCTACACCTTC | CASSQETGGVYGYTF
NA | NA | TRBJ1-2 | TRBV6-5 | TGTGCCAGCAGTTACGGGGGTGCGGGAGCCTATGGCTACACCTTC | CASSYGGAGAYGYTF
NA | NA | TRBJ2-7 | TRBV13 | TGTGCCAGCAGCTTAGGTTGGTCCGAGCAGTACTTC | CASSLGWSEQYF
NA | NA | TRBJ2-5 | TRBV10-1 | TGCGCCAGCACCAAAGCCCGGACTCCGGCAAATTGGGAGACCCAGTACTTC | CASTKARTPANWETQYF
few | NA | TRBJ1-5 | TRBV5-1 | TGCGCCAGCAGCCCGGGAGTTAGCAATCAGCCCCAGCATTTT | CASSPGVSNQPQHF
NA | NA | TRBJ1-4 | TRBV5-1 | TGCGCCAGCAGCGGCGGAGGTACAACTAATGAAAAACTGTTTTTT | CASSGGGTTNEKLFF
once | NA | TRBJ2-4 | TRBV28 | TGTGCCAGCAGTGAGAACACGATAGCCAAAAACATTCAGTACTTC | CASSENTIAKNIQYF
NA | TRBD2 | TRBJ2-2 | TRBV5-4 | TGTGCCAGCAGCCAGACTAGCGGGAGGACCGGGGAGCTGTTTTTT | CASSQTSGRTGELFF
NA | NA | TRBJ1-5 | TRBV7-9 | TGTGCCAGCAGCTTAGAGGGGGGGAGCAATCAGCCCCAGCATTTT | CASSLEGGSNQPQHF
NA | TRBD1 | TRBJ2-1 | TRBV4-2 | TGTGCCAGCAGCCAAGTGATGCGACAGGGCCACAATGAGCAGTTCTTC | CASSQVMRQGHNEQFF
NA | NA | TRBJ2-7 | TRBV12-5 | TGTGCTAGTGGGACAGGCCCCTACGAGCAGTACTTC | CASGTGPYEQYF
NA | TRBD2 | TRBJ2-7 | TRBV7-2 | TGTGCCAGCAGCCCACGGACTAGCGGGATAATCCACGAGCAGTACTTC | CASSPRTSGIIHEQYF
once | NA | TRBJ2-1 | TRBV5-1 | TGCGCCAGCAGCTTGGGGCTAGGTATCGTCAATGAGCAGTTCTTC | CASSLGLGIVNEQFF
NA | NA | TRBJ2-7 | TRBV6-6 | TGTGCCAGCAGTTACGGGGGGCTGCGCGAGCAGTACTTC | CASSYGGLREQYF
NA | NA | TRBJ2-3 | TRBV6-5 | TGTGCCAGCAGTTACGGGAGGGGGCTTGGTACGCAGTATTTT | CASSYGRGLGTQYF
NA | NA | TRBJ2-7 | TRBV5-1 | TGCGCCAGCAGCTTGGATCTGGGGGAGCAGTACTTC | CASSLDLGEQYF